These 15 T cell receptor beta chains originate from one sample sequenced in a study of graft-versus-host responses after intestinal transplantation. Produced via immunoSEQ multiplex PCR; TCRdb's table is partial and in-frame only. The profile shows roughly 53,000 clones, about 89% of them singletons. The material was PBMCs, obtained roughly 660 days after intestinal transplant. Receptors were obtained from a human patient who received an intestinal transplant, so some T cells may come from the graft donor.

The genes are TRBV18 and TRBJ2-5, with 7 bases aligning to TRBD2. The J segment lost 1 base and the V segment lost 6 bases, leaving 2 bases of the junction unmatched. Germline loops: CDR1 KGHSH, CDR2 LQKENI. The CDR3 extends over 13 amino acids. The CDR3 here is CASSGGVQETQYF. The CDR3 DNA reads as TGTGCCAGCTCGGGAGGGGTCCAAGAGACCCAGTACTTC.

CDR3 residues: CASSKENGGLNTEAFF. The CDR3, as DNA: TGTGCCAGTAGTAAAGAGAACGGGGGGCTGAACACTGAAGCTTTCTTT. The chain joins TRBV19 to TRBJ1-1; D might be TRBD1 (6 bases). The length of the CDR3 is 16 residues. Germline lookup yields CDR1 LNHDA and CDR2 SQIVND (reference sequence). The V end was cut by 4 bases, the J end by 0 bases, with 15 bases between.

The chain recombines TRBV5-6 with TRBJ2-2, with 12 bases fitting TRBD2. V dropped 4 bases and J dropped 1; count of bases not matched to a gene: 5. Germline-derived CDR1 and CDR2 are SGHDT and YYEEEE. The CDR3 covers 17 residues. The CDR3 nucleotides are TGTGCCAGCAGCCGTGGACTAGCGGGGATGAACACCGGGGAGCTGTTTTTT. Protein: CASSRGLAGMNTGELFF.

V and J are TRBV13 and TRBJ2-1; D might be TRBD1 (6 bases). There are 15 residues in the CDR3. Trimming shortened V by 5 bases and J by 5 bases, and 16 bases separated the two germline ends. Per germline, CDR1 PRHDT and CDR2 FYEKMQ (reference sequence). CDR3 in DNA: TGTGCCAGCAGCGACGACAGGCCCTTTAACAATGAGCAGTTCTTC. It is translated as CASSDDRPFNNEQFF. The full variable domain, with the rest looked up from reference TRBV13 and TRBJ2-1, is AAGVIQSPRHLIKEKRETATLKCYPIPRHDTVYWYQQGPGQDPQFLISFYEKMQSDKGSIPDRFSAQQFSDYHSELNMSSLELGDSALYFCASSDDRPFNNEQFFGPGTRLTVL.

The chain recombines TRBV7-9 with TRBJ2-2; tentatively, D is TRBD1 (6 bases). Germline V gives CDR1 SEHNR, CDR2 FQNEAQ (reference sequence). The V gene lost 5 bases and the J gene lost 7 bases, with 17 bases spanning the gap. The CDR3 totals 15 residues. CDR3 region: CASSQGSGVGGELFF. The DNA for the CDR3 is TGTGCCAGCAGCCAGGGGTCAGGGGTCGGCGGGGAGCTGTTTTTT.

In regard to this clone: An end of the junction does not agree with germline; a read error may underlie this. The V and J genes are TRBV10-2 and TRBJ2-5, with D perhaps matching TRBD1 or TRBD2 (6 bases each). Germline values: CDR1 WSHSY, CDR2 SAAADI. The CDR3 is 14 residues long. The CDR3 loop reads CASSELGGQGTQYF. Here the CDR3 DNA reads TGCGCCAGCAGTGAGCTAGGGGGGCAAGGGACCCAGTACTTC.

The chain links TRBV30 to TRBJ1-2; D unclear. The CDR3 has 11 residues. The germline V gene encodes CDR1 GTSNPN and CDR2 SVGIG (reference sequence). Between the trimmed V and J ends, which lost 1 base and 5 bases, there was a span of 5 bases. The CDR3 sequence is CAWSAGYGYTF. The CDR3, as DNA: TGTGCCTGGAGTGCAGGTTATGGCTACACCTTC.

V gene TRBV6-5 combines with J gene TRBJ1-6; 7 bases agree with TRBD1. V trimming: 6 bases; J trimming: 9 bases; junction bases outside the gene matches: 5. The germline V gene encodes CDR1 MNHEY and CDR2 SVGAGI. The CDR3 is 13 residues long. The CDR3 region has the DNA TGTGCCAGCAGCCTAGACAGGGTTTCACCCCTCCACTTT. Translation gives CASSLDRVSPLHF.

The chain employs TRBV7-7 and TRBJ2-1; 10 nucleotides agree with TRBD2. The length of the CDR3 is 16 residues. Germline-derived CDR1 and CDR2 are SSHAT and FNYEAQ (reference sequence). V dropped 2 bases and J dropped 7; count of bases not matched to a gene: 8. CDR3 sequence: CASSLTLGLALNEQFF. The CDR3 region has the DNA TGTGCCAGCAGCTTAACCTTGGGACTAGCGCTTAATGAGCAGTTCTTC. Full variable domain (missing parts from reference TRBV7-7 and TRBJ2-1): GAGVSQSPRYKVTKRGQDVTLRCDPISSHATLYWYQQALGQGPEFLTYFNYEAQPDKSGLPSDRFSAERPEGSISTLTIQRTEQRDSAMYRCASSLTLGLALNEQFFGPGTRLTVL.

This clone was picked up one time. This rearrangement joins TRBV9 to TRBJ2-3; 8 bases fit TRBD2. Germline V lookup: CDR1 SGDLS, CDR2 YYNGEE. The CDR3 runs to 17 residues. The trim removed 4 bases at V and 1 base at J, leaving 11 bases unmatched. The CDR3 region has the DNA TGTGCCAGCAGCCCCTACGGTGGAGCGGGGGGCACAGATACGCAGTATTTT. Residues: CASSPYGGAGGTDTQYF.

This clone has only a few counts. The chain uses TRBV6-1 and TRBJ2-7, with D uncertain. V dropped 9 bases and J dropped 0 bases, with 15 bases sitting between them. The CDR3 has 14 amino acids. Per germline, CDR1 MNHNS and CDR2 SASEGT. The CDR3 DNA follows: TGTGCCAGTATAGGACGGCCGAGCTCCTACGAGCAGTACTTC. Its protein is CASIGRPSSYEQYF.

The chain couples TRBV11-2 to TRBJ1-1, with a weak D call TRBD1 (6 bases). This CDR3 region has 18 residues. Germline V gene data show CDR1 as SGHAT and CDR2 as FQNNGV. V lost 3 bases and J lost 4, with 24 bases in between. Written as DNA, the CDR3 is TGTGCCAGCAGCTTTTTCGGGGGGCGCAGCATCAGATCCACTGAAGCTTTCTTT. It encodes CASSFFGGRSIRSTEAFF. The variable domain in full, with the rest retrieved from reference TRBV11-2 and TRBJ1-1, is EAGVAQSPRYKIIEKRQSVAFWCNPISGHATLYWYQQILGQGPKLLIQFQNNGVVDDSQLPKDRFSAERLKGVDSTLKIQPAKLEDSAVYLCASSFFGGRSIRSTEAFFGQGTRLTVV.

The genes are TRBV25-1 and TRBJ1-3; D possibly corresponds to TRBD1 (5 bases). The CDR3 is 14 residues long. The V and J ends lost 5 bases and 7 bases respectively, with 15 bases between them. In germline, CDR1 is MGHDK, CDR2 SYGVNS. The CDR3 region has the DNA TGTGCCAGCAGTCTCCCAGGGCTGGCGAACACCATATATTTT. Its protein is CASSLPGLANTIYF.

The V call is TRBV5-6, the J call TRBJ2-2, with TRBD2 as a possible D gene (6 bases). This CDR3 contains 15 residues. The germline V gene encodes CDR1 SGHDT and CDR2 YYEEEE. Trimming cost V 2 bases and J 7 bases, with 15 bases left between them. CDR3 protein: CASSFGGQGGGELFF. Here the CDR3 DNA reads TGTGCCAGCAGCTTCGGAGGGCAGGGTGGCGGGGAGCTGTTTTTT.

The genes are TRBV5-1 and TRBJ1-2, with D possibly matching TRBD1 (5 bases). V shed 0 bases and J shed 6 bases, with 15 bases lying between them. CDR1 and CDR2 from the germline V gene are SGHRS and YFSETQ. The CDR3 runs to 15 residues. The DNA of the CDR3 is TGCGCCAGCAGCTTGGAAGGCGGCAGGGCAGATGGCTACACCTTC. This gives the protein CASSLEGGRADGYTF.